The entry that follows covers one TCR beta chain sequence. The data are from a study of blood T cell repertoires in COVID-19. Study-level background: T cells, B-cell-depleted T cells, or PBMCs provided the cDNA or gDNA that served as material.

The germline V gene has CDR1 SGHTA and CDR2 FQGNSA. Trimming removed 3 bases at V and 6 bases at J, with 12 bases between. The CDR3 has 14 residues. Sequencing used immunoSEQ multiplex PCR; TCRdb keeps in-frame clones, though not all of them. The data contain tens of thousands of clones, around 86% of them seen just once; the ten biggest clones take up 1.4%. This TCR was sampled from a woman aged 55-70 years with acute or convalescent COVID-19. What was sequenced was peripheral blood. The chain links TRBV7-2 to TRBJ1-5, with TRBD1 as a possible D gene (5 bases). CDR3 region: CASSFQGWGQPQHF. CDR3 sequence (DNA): TGTGCCAGCAGCTTTCAGGGTTGGGGTCAGCCCCAGCATTTT.